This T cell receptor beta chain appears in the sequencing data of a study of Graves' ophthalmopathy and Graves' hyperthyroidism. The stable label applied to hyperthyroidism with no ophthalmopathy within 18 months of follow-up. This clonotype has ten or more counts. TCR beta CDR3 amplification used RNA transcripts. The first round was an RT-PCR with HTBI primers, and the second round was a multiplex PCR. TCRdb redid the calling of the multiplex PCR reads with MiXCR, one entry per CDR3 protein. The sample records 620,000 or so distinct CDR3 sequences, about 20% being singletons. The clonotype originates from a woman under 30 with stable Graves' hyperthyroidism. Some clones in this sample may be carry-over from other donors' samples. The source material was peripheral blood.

The DNA of the CDR3 is TGTGCCAGCAGTTTAAAGGGACCGGAGGGCCCAGGGTATGGCTACACCTTC. Protein: CASSLKGPEGPGYGYTF. The V and J genes are TRBV27 and TRBJ1-2, with a possible D match to TRBD1 (5 bases). This CDR3 has 17 residues. Germline V gives CDR1 MNHEY, CDR2 SMNVEV (reference sequence). Trimming took 2 bases from V and 5 from J, leaving 21 bases between them.